This T cell receptor beta chain comes out of a study of blood T cell repertoires in COVID-19. The study drew participants aged about 18 to 89 years from some 25 US areas. Data came from immunoSEQ multiplex PCR; TCRdb stores just in-frame clones and leaves some out. The profile covers hundreds of thousands of clones, with 75% to 90% appearing a single time and 1.1% taken by the ten largest. Germline lookup yields CDR1 GTSNPN and CDR2 SVGIG (reference sequence). The CDR3 has 14 residues. Trimming cost V 3 bases and J 4 bases; bases outside gene matches: 5. The TCR comes from a man in his thirties or forties who had recovered from COVID-19. The chain recombines TRBV30 with TRBJ2-3; 9 bases are a match to TRBD2. The sample taken for sequencing was PBMCs or T cells enriched from blood (not recorded which). CDR3 nucleotide sequence: TGTGCCTGGAGACCTTTAGCGGGAGCAGATACGCAGTATTTT. It is translated as CAWRPLAGADTQYF.